This TCR beta chain was found in a study of cytomegalovirus exposure and HLA in healthy donors. This clone appeared a few times. The antigen remains unidentified. Both 60 Vbeta primers and 13 Jbeta primers went into the PCR. Some clones are missing from TCRdb's copy, which holds only in-frame ones; the method was immunoSEQ multiplex PCR. The sample yields 150,000 to 200,000 clones, around 80% seen once. All donors participated as healthy donors of bone marrow. Study-level results: High sensitivity and specificity were reportedly achieved when the classifier diagnosed cytomegalovirus status. Several top significant clusters appeared, in a later analysis, to be linked to common viral pathogens. Presence/absence results assume similar sequencing depth per donor, which may not hold.

The CDR3 is made up of 14 amino acids. The V and J ends lost 4 bases and 8 bases respectively, with 15 bases between them. Germline CDR1 is SGHTS and CDR2 is YDEGEE. The chain couples TRBV5-8 to TRBJ1-4; D might be TRBD1 (5 bases). Sample: PBMCs. This clonotype was sampled from a woman aged 40 to 49 in good health and CMV-seronegative. The DNA of the CDR3 is TGTGCCAGCAGCGTGGGACTGCAAGAGGAAAAACTGTTTTTT. Encoded protein: CASSVGLQEEKLFF.